In this sample, the clone carrying this T cell receptor (beta chain) turned up a few times. The antigen remains unidentified. With 4 bases removed from V and 0 bases from J, the gap between germline ends came to 10 bases. The germline V gene has CDR1 SGHDN and CDR2 FVKESK. The CDR3 is 15 residues long. The data belong to a study of T cell repertoires in cytomegalovirus infection. Study-level background: Both CMV infection and a matching HLA type were indicated by public TCR beta signatures.

General observations from the study: Carriage of CMV together with the relevant HLA was identifiable through cumulative public TCR beta family frequency. CMV-specific HLA-C-restricted TCR beta clonotypes dominated the ex vivo response.

TCRdb analysed the reads with MiXCR anew, one entry per CDR3 protein. This sample yields nearly 650,000 distinct CDR3 sequences, of which more than 20% are seen a single time; under 8.5% belongs to the top ten. Sequences were obtained from CD8+ T cells from PBMCs. The TCR comes from a human donor in good health (CMV status not recorded). Some clones in this sample may be carry-over from other donors' samples. This chain joins TRBV14 and TRBJ2-1; a weak D match, TRBD1 (6 bases). CDR3 nucleotides: TGTGCCAGCAGCCCGGGACACAGCTCCTACAATGAGCAGTTCTTC. Amino acid sequence: CASSPGHSSYNEQFF.